These T cell receptor beta chains were read from a single sample in a study of blood T cells in healthy people across ages. TCRdb redid the calling of the 5' RACE reads with MiXCR, one entry per CDR3 protein. This sample carries about 1,500,000 distinct CDR3 sequences, about 28% of them seen once, and the ten largest clones take 7.7%. Source material: blood. The receptors shown here come from a woman younger than 45 in good health. The CDR3 runs from the conserved cysteine through the conserved F or W. A D gene is named only where the DNA matches it firmly. Clone size is stated in some rows and not others, as once, few, many or a class when expanded.

TRBJ2-1	-	few	TRBV7-9	CASSFWDINEQFF	TGTGCCAGCAGCTTTTGGGACATCAATGAGCAGTTCTTC
TRBJ1-5	-	many	TRBV5-6	CASSLGGLRNQPQHF	TGTGCCAGCAGTTTGGGGGGGTTGCGCAATCAGCCCCAGCATTTT
TRBJ2-7	TRBD2	-	TRBV5-1	CASSFSASGTYEQYF	TGCGCCAGCAGCTTTTCGGCTAGCGGGACCTACGAGCAGTACTTC
TRBJ2-5	TRBD1	many	TRBV28	CASSSRQGAQETQYF	TGTGCCAGCAGTTCCCGACAGGGGGCCCAAGAGACCCAGTACTTC
TRBJ2-5	-	-	TRBV20-1	CSARGGELTQYF	TGCAGTGCTAGAGGGGGGGAACTTACCCAGTACTTC
TRBJ2-7	-	-	TRBV27	CASSPTESSYEQYF	TGTGCCAGCAGCCCGACCGAGAGCTCCTACGAGCAGTACTTC
TRBJ2-5	-	-	TRBV10-2	CASSVPGSGETQYF	TGCGCCAGCAGTGTGCCGGGGAGCGGGGAGACCCAGTACTTC
TRBJ2-4	-	-	TRBV12-3/TRBV12-4	CASSFASARAKNIQYF	TGTGCCAGCAGTTTCGCATCGGCCCGAGCCAAAAACATTCAGTACTTC
TRBJ2-1	-	-	TRBV7-2	CASSLDGGNLREQFF	TGTGCCAGCAGCTTAGATGGCGGGAACCTGCGGGAGCAGTTCTTC
TRBJ1-2	-	many	TRBV29-1	CSVEEGRYYGYTF	TGCAGCGTTGAGGAGGGACGGTACTATGGCTACACCTTC
TRBJ1-1	TRBD1	-	TRBV7-2	CASTGQGALTEAFF	TGTGCCAGCACCGGACAGGGGGCGCTCACTGAAGCTTTCTTT
TRBJ2-3	-	many	TRBV29-1	CSVARGGTDTQYF	TGCAGCGTTGCCAGGGGGGGGACAGATACGCAGTATTTT
TRBJ2-1	-	-	TRBV27	CASSSPAGGEQFF	TGTGCCAGCAGTTCTCCAGCTGGGGGTGAGCAGTTCTTC
TRBJ2-7	TRBD2	few	TRBV11-2	CASSGDNPSGQYF	TGTGCCAGCAGCGGAGACAACCCTAGCGGCCAGTACTTC
TRBJ1-3	-	-	TRBV20-1	CSARYSGNTIYF	TGCAGTGCTAGATACTCTGGAAACACCATATATTTT
TRBJ2-6	-	-	TRBV5-1	CASSLDVGASVLTF	TGCGCCAGCAGCTTAGACGTCGGGGCCAGCGTCCTGACTTTC
TRBJ1-2	TRBD1	many	TRBV9	CASSVGRDSTYGYTF	TGTGCCAGCAGCGTGGGCCGGGACAGCACCTATGGCTACACCTTC
TRBJ1-5	TRBD1	-	TRBV3-1	CASSRWTGGQPQHF	TGTGCCAGCAGCCGCTGGACAGGCGGTCAGCCCCAGCATTTT
TRBJ1-2	TRBD1	few	TRBV20-1	CSATLAGGQGRYGYTF	TGCAGTGCCACGCTTGCCGGCGGACAGGGTCGATATGGCTACACCTTC
TRBJ2-1	TRBD2	many	TRBV9	CASSPSSGSYNEQFF	TGTGCCAGCAGCCCCTCCAGCGGGAGCTACAATGAGCAGTTCTTC
TRBJ2-7	-	-	TRBV13	CASSFLTTSYEQYF	TGTGCCAGCAGCTTTTTGACTACCTCCTACGAGCAGTACTTC
TRBJ2-5	-	few	TRBV12-5	CASGWDVGESVETQYF	TGTGCTAGTGGTTGGGACGTTGGGGAATCGGTAGAGACCCAGTACTTC
TRBJ2-3	-	few	TRBV5-1	CASSLRPPTDTQYF	TGCGCCAGCAGCTTGCGTCCCCCCACAGATACGCAGTATTTT
TRBJ2-1	-	-	TRBV7-9	CASGMGTANEQFF	TGTGCCAGCGGCATGGGGACGGCGAATGAGCAGTTCTTC
TRBJ2-5	TRBD2	many	TRBV5-1	CASSSGLGGETQYF	TGTGCCAGCAGCTCGGGACTAGGGGGAGAGACCCAGTACTTC
TRBJ2-1	-	-	TRBV6-2/TRBV6-3	CASSWASYEQFF	TGCGCCAGCAGTTGGGCCTCCTACGAGCAGTTCTTC
TRBJ2-7	-	-	TRBV3-1	CASSQPGRNFYEQYF	TGTGCCAGCAGCCAACCGGGACGCAACTTCTACGAGCAGTACTTC
TRBJ1-4	TRBD1	-	TRBV7-6	CASTFNRGEKLFF	TGTGCCAGCACCTTTAACAGGGGTGAAAAACTGTTTTTT
TRBJ2-6	TRBD1	-	TRBV5-5	CASRGAGTGSVVLTF	TGTGCCAGCAGGGGGGCCGGGACAGGATCAGTCGTCCTGACTTTC
TRBJ1-4	-	few	TRBV25-1	CASSSLGAPNEKLFF	TGTGCCAGCAGTTCTTTGGGGGCACCTAATGAAAAACTGTTTTTT
TRBJ2-1	-	few	TRBV15	CATSRLDPYNEQFF	TGTGCCACCAGCAGGTTGGACCCCTACAATGAGCAGTTCTTC
TRBJ1-5	-	few	TRBV19	CASSKRQEMGNQPQHF	TGTGCCAGTAGTAAACGACAGGAGATGGGCAATCAGCCCCAGCATTTT
TRBJ1-2	-	-	TRBV2	CASKGRLGGYTF	TGTGCCAGCAAGGGCCGTCTCGGAGGCTACACCTTC
TRBJ2-1	-	few	TRBV7-9	CASSFTGEDNEQFF	TGTGCCAGCAGCTTTACAGGGGAGGACAATGAGCAGTTCTTC
TRBJ2-7	-	-	TRBV10-3	CATRDTSYNEQYF	TGTGCCACCCGGGACACCTCCTACAATGAGCAGTACTTC
TRBJ2-7	-	-	TRBV18	CASSPSGRPRAGEQYF	TGTGCCAGCTCACCAAGCGGTCGGCCGAGGGCTGGGGAGCAGTACTTC
TRBJ1-6	TRBD1	few	TRBV27	CASSPKSGTGTVSQGSPLHF	TGTGCCAGCAGTCCCAAATCCGGGACAGGGACCGTTTCTCAGGGTTCACCCCTCCACTTT
TRBJ1-4	-	-	TRBV20-1	CSAPRDLNEKLFF	TGCAGTGCTCCCAGGGACTTGAATGAAAAACTGTTTTTT
TRBJ1-1	-	-	TRBV6-1	CASSDRGVGNTEAFF	TGTGCCAGCAGTGACCGAGGGGTTGGAAACACTGAAGCTTTCTTT
TRBJ2-5	-	-	TRBV20-1	CSAIYSETQYF	TGCAGTGCTATCTATTCCGAGACCCAGTACTTC
TRBJ2-1	-	-	TRBV29-1	CSGAQRTASYNEQFF	TGCAGCGGGGCCCAACGGACAGCCTCCTACAATGAGCAGTTCTTC
TRBJ2-3	TRBD2	-	TRBV20-1	CSAHPGGGDTQYF	TGCAGTGCGCATCCTGGGGGGGGGGATACGCAGTATTTT
TRBJ1-2	TRBD1	-	TRBV28	CASSLLTGKDGYTF	TGTGCCAGCAGTTTATTGACAGGGAAGGATGGCTACACCTTC
TRBJ2-1	TRBD1	few	TRBV5-1	CASSTGQDYNEQFF	TGCGCCAGCAGCACTGGACAGGACTACAATGAGCAGTTCTTC
TRBJ2-7	-	many	TRBV20-1	CSARDPRRGEQYF	TGCAGTGCTAGAGACCCCCGGAGAGGCGAGCAGTACTTC
TRBJ1-6	-	-	TRBV4-2	CASSLEGAVNSPLHF	TGTGCCAGCAGCCTGGAAGGGGCAGTCAATTCACCCCTCCACTTT
TRBJ2-2	TRBD1	-	TRBV11-2	CASSSDRAGTGELFF	TGTGCCAGCAGCTCGGACAGGGCTGGCACCGGGGAGCTGTTTTTT
TRBJ1-1	-	-	TRBV5-1	CASSLEGTSYAFF	TGCGCCAGCAGCTTGGAAGGTACTTCGTACGCTTTCTTT
TRBJ1-2	-	few	TRBV10-3	CATVPEQGNYGYTF	TGTGCCACCGTACCCGAGCAGGGCAACTATGGCTACACCTTC
TRBJ2-1	TRBD2	once	TRBV6-2/TRBV6-3	CASSYSGTSNEQFF	TGTGCCAGCAGTTATTCCGGGACTAGCAATGAGCAGTTCTTC